This T cell receptor beta chain was captured in a study of identical twins. There are many counts of this clonotype. Its specificity is not known. Findings and limits, study-wide: The study found excess low generation probability among twin-shared out-of-frame alpha sequences. Analyses of zero insertions could be partly confounded by invariant MAIT and iNKT cells.

This CDR3 has 16 residues. Germline V gives CDR1 SGHAT, CDR2 FQNNGV. V shed 3 bases and J shed 0 bases, with 15 bases lying between them. TCRdb re-called the 5' RACE reads with MiXCR, one entry per CDR3 protein. The sample holds fewer than 250,000 distinct CDR3 sequences; around 10% are singletons and the top ten take around 5%. The chain links TRBV11-2 to TRBJ2-7; D might be TRBD2 (5 bases). The clonotype originates from a woman under 30 in good health. The sample consisted of memory (CD45RO+) T cells sorted from blood. CDR3 sequence: CASSLGPSGSSYEQYF. The DNA of the CDR3 is TGTGCCAGCAGCTTGGGCCCGAGTGGGAGCTCCTACGAGCAGTACTTC. The full variable domain, rest sourced from reference TRBV11-2 and TRBJ2-7, is EAGVAQSPRYKIIEKRQSVAFWCNPISGHATLYWYQQILGQGPKLLIQFQNNGVVDDSQLPKDRFSAERLKGVDSTLKIQPAKLEDSAVYLCASSLGPSGSSYEQYFGPGTRLTVT.